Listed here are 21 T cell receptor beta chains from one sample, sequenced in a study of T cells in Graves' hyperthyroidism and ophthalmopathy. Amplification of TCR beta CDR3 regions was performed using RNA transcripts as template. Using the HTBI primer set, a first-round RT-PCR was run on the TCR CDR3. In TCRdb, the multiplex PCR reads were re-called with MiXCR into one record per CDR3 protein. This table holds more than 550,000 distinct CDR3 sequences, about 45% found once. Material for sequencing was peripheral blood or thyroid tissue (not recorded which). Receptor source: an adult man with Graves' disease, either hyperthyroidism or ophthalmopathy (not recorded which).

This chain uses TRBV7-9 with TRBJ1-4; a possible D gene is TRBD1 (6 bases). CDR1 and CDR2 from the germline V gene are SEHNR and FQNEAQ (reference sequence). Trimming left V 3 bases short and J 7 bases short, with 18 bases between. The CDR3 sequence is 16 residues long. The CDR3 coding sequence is TGTGCCAGCAGCTTGGGACCGGGACATACCATTGAAAAACTGTTTTTT. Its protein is CASSLGPGHTIEKLFF. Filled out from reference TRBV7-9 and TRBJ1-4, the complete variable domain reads DTGVSQNPRHKITKRGQNVTFRCDPISEHNRLYWYRQTLGQGPEFLTYFQNEAQLEKSRLLSDRFSAERPKGSFSTLEIQRTEQGDSAMYLCASSLGPGHTIEKLFFGSGTQLSVL.

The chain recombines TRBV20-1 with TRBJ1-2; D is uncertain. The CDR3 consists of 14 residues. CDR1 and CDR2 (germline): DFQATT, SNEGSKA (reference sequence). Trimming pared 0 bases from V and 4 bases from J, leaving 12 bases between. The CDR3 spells CSARDPGHLYGYTF. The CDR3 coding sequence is TGCAGTGCTAGAGACCCGGGCCACCTCTATGGCTACACCTTC.

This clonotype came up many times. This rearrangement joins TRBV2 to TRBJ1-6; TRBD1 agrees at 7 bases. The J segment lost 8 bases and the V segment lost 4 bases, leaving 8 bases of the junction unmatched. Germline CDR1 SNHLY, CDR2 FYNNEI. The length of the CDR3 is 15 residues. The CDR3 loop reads CASSVRQGSHSPLHF. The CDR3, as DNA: TGTGCCAGCAGTGTCCGACAGGGCTCCCATTCACCCCTCCACTTT.

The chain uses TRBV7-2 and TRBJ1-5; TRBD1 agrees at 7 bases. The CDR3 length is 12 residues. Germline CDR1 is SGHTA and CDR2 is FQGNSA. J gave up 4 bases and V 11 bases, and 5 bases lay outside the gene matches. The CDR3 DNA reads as TGTGCCTGGAACAGGGGAAATCAGCCCCAGCATTTT. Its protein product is CAWNRGNQPQHF.

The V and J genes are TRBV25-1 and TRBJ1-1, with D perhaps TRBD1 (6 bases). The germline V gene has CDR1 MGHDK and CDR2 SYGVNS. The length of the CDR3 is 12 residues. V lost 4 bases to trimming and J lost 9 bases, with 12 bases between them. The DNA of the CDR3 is TGTGCCAGCAGTGCTAACAGGGAGAAAGCTTTCTTT. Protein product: CASSANREKAFF.

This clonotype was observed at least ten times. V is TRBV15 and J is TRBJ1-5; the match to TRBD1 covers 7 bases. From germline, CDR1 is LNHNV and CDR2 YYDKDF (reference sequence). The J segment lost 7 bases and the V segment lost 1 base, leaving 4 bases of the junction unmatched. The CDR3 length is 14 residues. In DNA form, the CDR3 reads TGTGCCACCAGCAGAGGACAGGGAGCACAGCCCCAGCATTTT. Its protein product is CATSRGQGAQPQHF.

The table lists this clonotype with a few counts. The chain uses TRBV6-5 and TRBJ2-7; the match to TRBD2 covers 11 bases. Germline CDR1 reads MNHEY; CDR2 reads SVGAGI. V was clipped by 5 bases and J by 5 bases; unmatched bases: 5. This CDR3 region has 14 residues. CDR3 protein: CASSELAGVNEQYF. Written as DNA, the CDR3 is TGTGCCAGCAGTGAACTAGCGGGAGTCAACGAGCAGTACTTC.

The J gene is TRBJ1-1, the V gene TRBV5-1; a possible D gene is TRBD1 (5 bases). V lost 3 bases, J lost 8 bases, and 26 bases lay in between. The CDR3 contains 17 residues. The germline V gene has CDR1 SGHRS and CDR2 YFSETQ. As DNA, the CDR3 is TGCGCCAGCAGCTCACAGGCTCACGAAGCACAGTCAAGCGAAGCTTTCTTT. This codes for CASSSQAHEAQSSEAFF.

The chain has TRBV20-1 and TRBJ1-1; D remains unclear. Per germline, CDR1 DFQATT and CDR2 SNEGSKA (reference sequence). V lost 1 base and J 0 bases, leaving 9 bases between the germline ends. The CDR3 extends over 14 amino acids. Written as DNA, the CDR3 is TGCAGTGCTAGAGTTGAGAACATGAACACTGAAGCTTTCTTT. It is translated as CSARVENMNTEAFF.

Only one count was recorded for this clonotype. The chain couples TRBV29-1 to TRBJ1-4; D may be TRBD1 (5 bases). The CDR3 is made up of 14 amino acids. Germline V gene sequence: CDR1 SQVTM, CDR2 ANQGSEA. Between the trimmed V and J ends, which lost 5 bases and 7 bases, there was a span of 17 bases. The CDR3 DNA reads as TGCAGCGTTATTGGTCAGGGACCCACTGAAAAACTGTTTTTT. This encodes CSVIGQGPTEKLFF.

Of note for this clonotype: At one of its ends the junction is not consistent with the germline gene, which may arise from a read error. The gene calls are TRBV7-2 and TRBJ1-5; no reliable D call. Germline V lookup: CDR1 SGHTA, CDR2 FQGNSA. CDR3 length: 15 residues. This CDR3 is CASSQEIISNQPQHF. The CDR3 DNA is TGCGCCAGCAGCCAAGAAATTATTAGCAATCAGCCCCAGCATTTT. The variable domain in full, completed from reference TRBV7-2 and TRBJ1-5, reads GAGVSQSPSNKVTEKGKDVELRCDPISGHTALYWYRQSLGQGLEFLIYFQGNSAPDKSGLPSDRFSAERTGGSVSTLTIQRTQQEDSAVYLCASSQEIISNQPQHFGDGTRLSIL.

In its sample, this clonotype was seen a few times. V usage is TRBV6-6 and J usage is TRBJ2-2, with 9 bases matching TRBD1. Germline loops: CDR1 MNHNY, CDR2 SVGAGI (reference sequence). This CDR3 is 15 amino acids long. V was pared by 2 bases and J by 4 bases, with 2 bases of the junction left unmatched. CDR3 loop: CASSYTGGGTGELFF. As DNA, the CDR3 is TGTGCCAGCAGTTACACAGGGGGCGGCACCGGGGAGCTGTTTTTT.

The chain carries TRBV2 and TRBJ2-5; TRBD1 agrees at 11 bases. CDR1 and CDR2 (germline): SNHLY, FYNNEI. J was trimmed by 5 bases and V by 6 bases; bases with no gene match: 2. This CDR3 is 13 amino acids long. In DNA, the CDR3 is TGTGCCAGCAGCGGGACAGGGGGTGAGACCCAGTACTTC. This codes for CASSGTGGETQYF.

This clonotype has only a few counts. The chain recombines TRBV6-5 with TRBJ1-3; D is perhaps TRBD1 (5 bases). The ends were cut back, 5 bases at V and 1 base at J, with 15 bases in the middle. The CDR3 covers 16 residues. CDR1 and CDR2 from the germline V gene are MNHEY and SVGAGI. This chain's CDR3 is CASSDQGAVSGNTIYF. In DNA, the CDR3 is TGTGCCAGCAGTGACCAGGGTGCCGTTTCTGGAAACACCATATATTTT.

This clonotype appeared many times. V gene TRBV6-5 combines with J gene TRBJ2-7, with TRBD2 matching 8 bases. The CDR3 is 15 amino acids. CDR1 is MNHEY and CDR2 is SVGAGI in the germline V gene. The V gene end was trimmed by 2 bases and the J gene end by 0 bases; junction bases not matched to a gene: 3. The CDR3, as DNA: TGTGCCAGCAGTTACGCGGCGGGAGGCTCCTACGAGCAGTACTTC. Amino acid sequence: CASSYAAGGSYEQYF.

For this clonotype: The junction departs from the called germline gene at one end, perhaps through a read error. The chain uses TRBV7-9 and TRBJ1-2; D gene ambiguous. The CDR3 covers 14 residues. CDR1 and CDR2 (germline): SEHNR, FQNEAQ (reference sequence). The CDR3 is CASSLAAAVYGYTF. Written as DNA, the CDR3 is TGTGCCAGCAGTTTAGCGGCAGCTGTCTATGGCTACACCTTC.

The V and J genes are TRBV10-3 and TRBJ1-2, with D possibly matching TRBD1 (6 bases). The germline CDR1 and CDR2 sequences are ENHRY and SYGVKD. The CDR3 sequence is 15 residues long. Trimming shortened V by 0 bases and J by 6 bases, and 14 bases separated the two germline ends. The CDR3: CAISESAGYRDGYTF. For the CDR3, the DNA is TGTGCCATCAGTGAGTCGGCAGGGTACAGGGATGGCTACACCTTC.

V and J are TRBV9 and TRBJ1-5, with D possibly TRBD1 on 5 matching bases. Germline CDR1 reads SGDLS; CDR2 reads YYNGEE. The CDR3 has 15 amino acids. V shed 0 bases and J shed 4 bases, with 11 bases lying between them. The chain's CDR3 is CASSVGEGFNQPQHF. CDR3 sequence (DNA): TGTGCCAGCAGCGTAGGTGAGGGGTTTAATCAGCCCCAGCATTTT.

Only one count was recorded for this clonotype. CDR3 nucleotides: TGTGCCACCAGTGGGCCTAGCGGGAGCGGCACCGGGGAGCTGTTTTTT. This sequence encodes CATSGPSGSGTGELFF. This chain connects TRBV24-1 to TRBJ2-2; TRBD2 aligns across 10 bases. The CDR3 extends over 16 amino acids. V dropped 5 bases and J dropped 4; count of bases not matched to a gene: 6. Germline V gene sequence: CDR1 KGHDR, CDR2 SFDVKD.

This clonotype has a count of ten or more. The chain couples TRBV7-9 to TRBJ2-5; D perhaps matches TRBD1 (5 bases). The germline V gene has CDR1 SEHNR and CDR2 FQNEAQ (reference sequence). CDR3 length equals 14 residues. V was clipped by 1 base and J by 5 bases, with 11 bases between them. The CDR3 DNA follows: TGTGCCAGCAGCTTAGACCCAGGGCCGGAGACCCAGTACTTC. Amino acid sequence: CASSLDPGPETQYF.

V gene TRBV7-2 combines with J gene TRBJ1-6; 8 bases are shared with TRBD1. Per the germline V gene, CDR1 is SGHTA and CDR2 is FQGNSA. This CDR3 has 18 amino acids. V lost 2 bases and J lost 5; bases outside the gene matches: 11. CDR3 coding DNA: TGTGCCAGCAGCTTAAGGGGTGGCAGGGGGCTTCATAATTCACCCCTCCACTTT. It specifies CASSLRGGRGLHNSPLHF.